Below, 21 T cell receptor beta chains from the same sample are listed, as sequenced in a study of naive and memory T cell subsets. Whole-study results and caveats: Especially in CD8 cells, naive repertoires contained a few larger clonotypes, possibly CD45RA-re-expressing memory cells.

Antigen specificity for these receptors is unknown. Two oligonucleotides, mixed equimolar, formed the beta constant-region primer covering TRBC1 and TRBC2. The ligated cDNA underwent four PCR rounds using SP2 and nested alpha and beta constant-region primers. TCRdb recomputed calls from the UMI-ligation and nested PCR reads with MiXCR, one row per CDR3 protein. This table holds over 130,000 distinct CDR3 sequences, about 20% found once. The material sequenced was naive CD8+ T cells from blood. The receptors here all came from a human donor in good health.

The chain recombines TRBV24-1 with TRBJ2-1; 9 nucleotides align to TRBD1. The CDR3 has 16 amino acids. Unmatched junction bases numbered 12, after V lost 5 bases and J lost 8 bases. Per germline, CDR1 KGHDR and CDR2 SFDVKD. DNA for the CDR3: TGTGCCACCAGTGGCTCCGGGACAGGGCTTTCGGATGAGCAGTTCTTC. Protein: CATSGSGTGLSDEQFF.

V is TRBV12-3 or TRBV12-4 and J is TRBJ2-3; D is uncertain. This CDR3 spans 14 amino acids. With 3 bases removed from V and 1 base from J, the gap between germline ends came to 8 bases. The DNA of the CDR3 is TGTGCCAGCAGTTTGGCAGGTCGCACAGATACGCAGTATTTT. Its protein product is CASSLAGRTDTQYF.

J is TRBJ2-5 and V is TRBV7-2; TRBD2 might be the D (5 bases). V lost 3 bases to trimming and J lost 1 base, with 12 bases between them. The CDR3 runs to 15 residues. Germline V gene data show CDR1 as SGHTA and CDR2 as FQGNSA. The CDR3 region is CASSLGDYLQETQYF. DNA of the CDR3: TGTGCCAGCAGCTTGGGTGACTATCTCCAAGAGACCCAGTACTTC.

The rearrangement uses TRBV12-3 or TRBV12-4 and TRBJ2-3, with D maybe TRBD1 (5 bases). The CDR3 length is 15 residues. V was shortened by 7 bases and J by 5 bases, with 19 bases between the two germline ends. The CDR3 spells CASTLAGFEEDTQYF. The CDR3 DNA is TGTGCCAGCACCCTGGCAGGGTTTGAAGAAGATACGCAGTATTTT.

This clonotype occurred a few times. The rearrangement uses TRBV6-2 or TRBV6-3 and TRBJ2-5; D is unclear. Germline CDR1 MNHEY, CDR2 SVGEGT. Trimming took 2 bases from V and 2 from J, leaving 12 bases between them. The CDR3 totals 15 residues. Here the CDR3 DNA reads TGTGCCAGCAGTTACGTCCTCGTCGGACAAGAGACCCAGTACTTC. Encoded protein: CASSYVLVGQETQYF.

Ten or more counts support this clonotype. The chain recombines TRBV7-9 with TRBJ1-5, with D tentatively TRBD1 (6 bases). The V and J ends lost 3 bases and 7 bases respectively, with 13 bases between them. The germline gives CDR1 SEHNR, CDR2 FQNEAQ (reference sequence). This CDR3 region has 14 residues. DNA of the CDR3: TGTGCCAGCAGCTTGGACAGTGACATCCAGCCCCAGCATTTT. Encoded protein: CASSLDSDIQPQHF.

This clonotype occurred a few times. V gene TRBV6-6 combines with J gene TRBJ2-5; 7 nucleotides line up with TRBD1. This CDR3 is built from 13 residues. Germline CDR1 MNHNY, CDR2 SVGAGI (reference sequence). J was trimmed by 4 bases and V by 4 bases; bases with no gene match: 3. The DNA for the CDR3 is TGTGCCAGCAGTTGGGGACAGTTAGAGACCCAGTACTTC. Its protein is CASSWGQLETQYF.

This chain joins TRBV2 and TRBJ2-5, with 12 bases identical to TRBD2. Trimming at V came to 4 bases and at J to 3 bases, leaving 6 bases not matched to a gene. The V gene's germline CDR1 is SNHLY and CDR2 FYNNEI. The CDR3 consists of 16 residues. The CDR3 is CASSGGRLAGEETQYF. CDR3 nucleotide sequence: TGTGCCAGCAGTGGGGGAAGACTAGCGGGAGAAGAGACCCAGTACTTC. Full variable domain (rest looked up from reference TRBV2 and TRBJ2-5): EPEVTQTPSHQVTQMGQEVILRCVPISNHLYFYWYRQILGQKVEFLVSFYNNEISEKSEIFDDQFSVERPDGSNFTLKIRSTKLEDSAMYFCASSGGRLAGEETQYFGPGTRLLVL.

The V call is TRBV27, the J call TRBJ2-1, with D maybe TRBD2 (5 bases). With 3 bases removed from V and 7 bases from J, the gap between germline ends came to 16 bases. The CDR3 spans 15 residues. Germline V gene sequence: CDR1 MNHEY, CDR2 SMNVEV (reference sequence). The DNA for the CDR3 is TGTGCCAGCAGTTTTGTACGAAGCACGGGGAATGAGCAGTTCTTC. Its translation: CASSFVRSTGNEQFF.

This clonotype appeared a few times. The chain combines TRBV30 with TRBJ2-3; D gene unclear. Deletions cut 0 bases from V and 6 bases from J, with 7 bases between. This CDR3 is built from 12 residues. The V gene's germline CDR1 is GTSNPN and CDR2 SVGIG (reference sequence). The CDR3: CAWSVLGDTQYF. CDR3 DNA sequence: TGTGCCTGGAGTGTACTGGGTGATACGCAGTATTTT.

V is TRBV27 and J is TRBJ2-7, with 7 bases that match TRBD2. The germline V gene has CDR1 MNHEY and CDR2 SMNVEV (reference sequence). The CDR3 has 15 amino acids. Unmatched junction bases numbered 9, after V lost 4 bases and J lost 3 bases. The CDR3 bases are TGTGCCAGCAGTTCTTTCGCGGGAGTGAGCTACGAGCAGTACTTC. This sequence encodes CASSSFAGVSYEQYF.

This clonotype was observed a single time. This rearrangement joins TRBV5-1 to TRBJ2-1, with D tentatively TRBD1 (8 bases). V was cut by 3 bases and J by 9 bases, with 25 bases left in between. Per the germline V gene, CDR1 is SGHRS and CDR2 is YFSETQ. The CDR3 totals 17 residues. The CDR3 DNA follows: TGCGCCAGCAGCTGGGAGGGTCTTAGACAGGGGCGAGGTGAGCAGTTCTTC. It specifies CASSWEGLRQGRGEQFF.

The sample holds many counts of this clonotype. The genes are TRBV6-2 or TRBV6-3 and TRBJ1-2, with D unclear. The germline V gene encodes CDR1 MNHEY and CDR2 SVGEGT. Trimming stripped 0 bases from V and 5 bases from J, with 13 bases between. The CDR3 consists of 15 residues. The CDR3 reads CASSYSISGGYGYTF. The CDR3 nucleotides read TGTGCCAGCAGTTACTCGATTTCCGGCGGTTATGGCTACACCTTC.

This clonotype was counted between two and nine times. The rearrangement uses TRBV28 and TRBJ2-1; TRBD2 might be the D (6 bases). Trimming removed 3 bases at V and 4 bases at J, with 10 bases between. The CDR3 consists of 14 residues. Germline loops: CDR1 MDHEN, CDR2 SYDVKM. The CDR3 loop is CASSFSGGYNEQFF. CDR3 nucleotides: TGTGCCAGCAGTTTTAGTGGAGGGTACAATGAGCAGTTCTTC.

This sequence joins TRBV4-3 and TRBJ1-2; 7 bases line up with TRBD1. Germline CDR1 and CDR2: LGHNA and YSLEER. The junction had 10 bases not matched to a gene; V was cut back by 2 bases and J by 4 bases. This CDR3 has 16 amino acids. The CDR3 bases are TGCGCCAGCAGCCAACTAGCGGCCCCAGGGGGCTATGGCTACACCTTC. Its translation is CASSQLAAPGGYGYTF.

This rearrangement joins TRBV25-1 to TRBJ2-5, with D possibly being TRBD2 (5 bases). The CDR3 sequence is 13 residues long. Germline loops: CDR1 MGHDK, CDR2 SYGVNS. The V gene lost 2 bases and the J gene lost 3 bases, with 7 bases spanning the gap. CDR3 in amino acids: CASSELAEETQYF. CDR3 bases: TGTGCCAGCAGTGAACTAGCTGAAGAGACCCAGTACTTC.

The sample holds a few counts of this clonotype. The chain links TRBV20-1 to TRBJ2-5; 7 bases align to TRBD2. Trimming removed 5 bases from V and 4 bases from J; junction bases left unmatched: 10. Germline CDR1 is DFQATT and CDR2 is SNEGSKA (reference sequence). This CDR3 comprises 14 residues. The chain's CDR3 is CSAGDYLDIETQYF. CDR3 nucleotides: TGCAGTGCTGGGGACTATTTGGATATAGAGACCCAGTACTTC.

This sequence joins TRBV29-1 and TRBJ2-7; tentatively, D is TRBD1 (5 bases). With 3 bases removed from V and 2 bases from J, the gap between germline ends came to 11 bases. CDR1 is SQVTM and CDR2 is ANQGSEA in the germline V gene. There are 13 residues in the CDR3. The CDR3 is CSVEAGITYEQYF. As DNA, the CDR3 is TGCAGCGTTGAGGCAGGGATAACCTACGAGCAGTACTTC.

The V and J genes are TRBV28 and TRBJ1-5; 7 positions match TRBD1. V was pared by 10 bases and J by 4 bases, with 7 bases of the junction left unmatched. This CDR3 is built from 13 residues. Per the germline V gene, CDR1 is MDHEN and CDR2 is SYDVKM. CDR3 sequence: CATRDRPNQPQHF. As DNA, the CDR3 is TGTGCCACCCGGGACAGACCAAATCAGCCCCAGCATTTT.

This clonotype has more than one count but fewer than ten. The chain links TRBV12-3 or TRBV12-4 to TRBJ2-7; D is uncertain. There are 14 residues in the CDR3. Trimming cost V 5 bases and J 0 bases, with 11 bases left between them. Here the CDR3 DNA reads TGTGCCAGCAGTCCCCGTATATTCTCCTACGAGCAGTACTTC. Translating it yields CASSPRIFSYEQYF.

The V gene is TRBV13, the J gene TRBJ2-1; 8 bases fit TRBD1. The V and J ends lost 5 bases and 4 bases, in that order; junction bases with no gene match: 7. This CDR3 has 15 amino acids. Germline lookup yields CDR1 PRHDT and CDR2 FYEKMQ (reference sequence). The chain's CDR3 is CASSPWTGTYNEQFF. The CDR3 nucleotides read TGTGCCAGCAGCCCCTGGACAGGGACTTACAATGAGCAGTTCTTC.